The 28 T cell receptor beta chains presented below share a single source sample, sequenced in a study of cytomegalovirus exposure and HLA in healthy donors. PCR was performed using 60 Vbeta and 13 Jbeta primers. The data were produced by immunoSEQ multiplex PCR, yet TCRdb's version contains in-frame clones alone and is incomplete. The sample carries 150,000 to 200,000 clones, 80% to 85% recorded once. Sequenced material: PBMCs. These receptors all stem from a young woman in good health and CMV-seropositive.

J is TRBJ2-1 and V is TRBV28; 7 nucleotides agree with TRBD1. CDR3 size: 14 residues. Germline CDR1 MDHEN, CDR2 SYDVKM. V gave up 3 bases and J gave up 6 bases; unmatched junction bases: 5. This CDR3 reads CASSFRGLGNEQFF. CDR3 bases: TGTGCCAGCAGTTTTAGGGGGCTAGGCAATGAGCAGTTCTTC. The full variable domain, rest sourced from reference TRBV28 and TRBJ2-1, is DVKVTQSSRYLVKRTGEKVFLECVQDMDHENMFWYRQDPGLGLRLIYFSYDVKMKEKGDIPEGYSVSREKKERFSLILESASTNQTSMYLCASSFRGLGNEQFFGPGTRLTVL.

The V gene is TRBV6-5, the J gene TRBJ2-1, with 8 bases matching TRBD2. This CDR3 comprises 15 residues. J lost 1 base, V lost 7 bases, and 6 bases had no gene match. Looked up from germline, CDR1 is MNHEY and CDR2 is SVGAGI. CDR3 amino acids: CASTRAGDSYNEQFF. The CDR3 bases are TGTGCCAGCACCAGAGCGGGGGATTCCTACAATGAGCAGTTCTTC.

This clone was recorded a few times. The chain uses TRBV19 and TRBJ2-3; TRBD2 matches at 8 bases. Germline loops: CDR1 LNHDA, CDR2 SQIVND (reference sequence). V lost 5 bases, J lost 2 bases, and 3 bases stayed unmatched. The CDR3 totals 14 residues. This chain's CDR3 is CASSVLAVTDTQYF. In DNA form, the CDR3 reads TGTGCCAGTAGTGTACTAGCGGTCACAGATACGCAGTATTTT.

The chain has TRBV25-1 and TRBJ2-4, with a possible D match to TRBD1 (5 bases). CDR3 size: 13 residues. Germline V gene data show CDR1 as MGHDK and CDR2 as SYGVNS. With 2 bases removed from V and 7 bases from J, the gap between germline ends came to 9 bases. The CDR3 loop is CASSEQGQNIQYF. CDR3 coding DNA: TGTGCCAGCAGTGAACAGGGTCAGAACATTCAGTACTTC.

The V gene is TRBV7-6, the J gene TRBJ2-7; 11 bases line up with TRBD2. CDR1 and CDR2 (germline): SGHVS, FNYEAQ. This CDR3 comprises 18 residues. With 2 bases clipped from V and 6 bases from J, the junction kept 15 bases outside the gene matches. The CDR3 region is CASSLSPPQLAGVAEQYF. The DNA of the CDR3 is TGTGCCAGCAGCTTATCCCCCCCCCAACTAGCGGGGGTAGCCGAGCAGTACTTC.

CDR3 sequence reads: CASSLSGRLEQYF. For the CDR3, the DNA is TGTGCCAGCAGCTTATCGGGTAGGCTCGAGCAGTACTTC. The chain carries TRBV11-2 and TRBJ2-7, with unresolved D. The CDR3 has 13 amino acids. V dropped 2 bases and J dropped 6 bases, with 11 bases sitting between them. Looked up from germline, CDR1 is SGHAT and CDR2 is FQNNGV.

This clone was seen only once. The CDR3 coding sequence is TGTGCCAGCAGTTCACGTTCGACAGGGTCGGATTACACCTTC. Amino acids: CASSSRSTGSDYTF. The V gene is TRBV7-6, the J gene TRBJ1-2, with 7 bases identical to TRBD1. Losses at the gene ends were 6 bases for V and 11 bases for J; bases not matched to a gene: 15. Germline V CDR1 and CDR2: SGHVS, FNYEAQ. The CDR3 totals 14 residues. The complete variable domain, with remaining parts taken from reference TRBV7-6 and TRBJ1-2, reads GAGVSQSPRYKVTKRGQDVALRCDPISGHVSLYWYRQALGQGPEFLTYFNYEAQQDKSGLPNDRFSAERPEGSISTLTIQRTEQRDSAMYRCASSSRSTGSDYTFGSGTRLTVV.

The chain carries TRBV4-1 and TRBJ1-3; no definite D call. Germline V gives CDR1 MGHRA, CDR2 YSYEKL. Trimming left V 1 base short and J 2 bases short, with 18 bases between. This CDR3 is built from 18 residues. CDR3 nucleotides: TGCGCCAGCAGCCAAGTTATGTCGAGGTTAGGCCCTGGAAACACCATATATTTT. Amino acids: CASSQVMSRLGPGNTIYF.

The chain combines TRBV4-3 with TRBJ2-3; no reliable D call. There are 14 residues in the CDR3. Trimming removed 5 bases from V and 4 bases from J, with 13 bases in between. From germline, CDR1 is LGHNA and CDR2 YSLEER. The chain's CDR3 is CASSVLGAPDTQYF. For the CDR3, the DNA is TGCGCCAGCAGCGTGTTAGGAGCGCCAGATACGCAGTATTTT.

This chain uses TRBV28 with TRBJ1-2, with a tentative D call TRBD1 (5 bases). CDR1 MDHEN and CDR2 SYDVKM come from the germline V gene. Between the trimmed V and J ends, which lost 1 base and 4 bases, there was a span of 13 bases. This CDR3 contains 15 residues. The CDR3 sequence: CASSLFSGQLYGYTF. DNA for the CDR3: TGTGCCAGCAGTTTATTCTCAGGGCAACTCTATGGCTACACCTTC.

CDR3 residues: CASTRRVGEKLFF. CDR3 nucleotide sequence: TGTGCCAGCACCCGGCGGGTAGGAGAAAAACTGTTTTTT. The chain is built from TRBV28 and TRBJ1-4, with D unresolved. The CDR3 has 13 residues. The germline V gene has CDR1 MDHEN and CDR2 SYDVKM. Trimming removed 7 bases from V and 8 bases from J, with 14 bases in between.

This chain joins TRBV5-4 and TRBJ1-1, with D possibly being TRBD1 (6 bases). The V and J ends lost 0 bases and 0 bases respectively, with 12 bases between them. CDR1 is SGHNT, CDR2 YYREEE, per germline (reference sequence). CDR3 length: 16 amino acids. Written as DNA, the CDR3 is TGTGCCAGCAGCTTGGCATGGGACACCTTGAACACTGAAGCTTTCTTT. Its protein is CASSLAWDTLNTEAFF.

The chain links TRBV9 to TRBJ2-3, with 11 bases lining up with TRBD2. Germline CDR1 SGDLS, CDR2 YYNGEE. This CDR3 contains 16 residues. The ends lost 3 bases at V and 2 bases at J; junction bases unmatched: 5. This chain's CDR3 is CASSETSGVSTDTQYF. In DNA form, the CDR3 reads TGTGCCAGCAGCGAGACTAGCGGGGTATCCACAGATACGCAGTATTTT. The full variable domain, its missing parts supplied by reference TRBV9 and TRBJ2-3, is DSGVTQTPKHLITATGQRVTLRCSPRSGDLSVYWYQQSLDQGLQFLIQYYNGEERAKGNILERFSAQQFPDLHSELNLSSLELGDSALYFCASSETSGVSTDTQYFGPGTRLTVL.

This chain links TRBV5-6 with TRBJ2-3; 9 nucleotides line up with TRBD1. The junction had 11 bases not matched to a gene; V was cut back by 0 bases and J by 3 bases. CDR1 and CDR2 from the germline V gene are SGHDT and YYEEEE. CDR3 length equals 18 residues. CDR3 bases: TGTGCCAGCAGCTTGGAAGGGTCGGTGGGACAGGGAACAGATACGCAGTATTTT. It codes for CASSLEGSVGQGTDTQYF.

The J gene is TRBJ2-5, the V gene TRBV9; maybe TRBD1 (6 bases). V lost 5 bases and J lost 4, with 12 bases in between. The germline V gene has CDR1 SGDLS and CDR2 YYNGEE. The CDR3 sequence is 13 residues long. CDR3 bases: TGTGCCAGCAGTTGGACAGACCTAGAGACCCAGTACTTC. Amino acid sequence: CASSWTDLETQYF.

The V call is TRBV5-1, the J call TRBJ2-3; weak D call: TRBD2 (7 bases). This CDR3 is built from 16 residues. Germline CDR1 and CDR2: SGHRS and YFSETQ. V lost 3 bases to trimming and J lost 6 bases, with 20 bases between them. The CDR3 nucleotides read TGCGCCAGCAGCTCGACAGGAAGTGGGGGGGCGGATACGCAGTATTTT. Protein: CASSSTGSGGADTQYF.

This chain joins TRBV5-8 and TRBJ1-5, with a tentative D call TRBD1 (6 bases). The CDR3 sequence is 15 residues long. CDR1 is SGHTS, CDR2 YDEGEE, per germline. V was cut by 6 bases and J by 5 bases, with 18 bases left in between. CDR3 amino acids: CASKNRWGPDQPQHF. The CDR3 nucleotides are TGTGCCAGCAAGAACCGTTGGGGGCCAGATCAGCCCCAGCATTTT. Full variable domain (rest looked up from reference TRBV5-8 and TRBJ1-5): EAGVTQSPTHLIKTRGQQATLRCSPISGHTSVYWYQQALGLGLQFLLWYDEGEERNRGNFPPRFSGRQFPNYSSELNVNALELEDSALYLCASKNRWGPDQPQHFGDGTRLSIL.

The V and J genes are TRBV9 and TRBJ1-4, with D possibly TRBD1 on 5 matching bases. With 2 bases removed from V and 3 bases from J, the gap between germline ends came to 11 bases. Germline V gene data show CDR1 as SGDLS and CDR2 as YYNGEE. The length of the CDR3 is 15 residues. For the CDR3, the DNA is TGTGCCAGCAGCGTGCTGGGGCAGTCTAATGAAAAACTGTTTTTT. Translating gives CASSVLGQSNEKLFF.

The CDR3 DNA sequence: TGTGCCAGCAGCTTAGCTGCCGAACCCACGGGGCAGTACTTC. Translating gives CASSLAAEPTGQYF. This chain uses TRBV13 with TRBJ2-7; D uncertain. The germline V and J ends were trimmed by 1 base and 9 bases, with 16 bases remaining between them. The germline V gene has CDR1 PRHDT and CDR2 FYEKMQ (reference sequence). There are 14 residues in the CDR3.

The genes are TRBV28 and TRBJ2-4; 8 bases agree with TRBD2. Germline values: CDR1 MDHEN, CDR2 SYDVKM. This CDR3 comprises 17 residues. J gave up 0 bases and V 6 bases, and 10 bases lay outside the gene matches. This CDR3 is CASSPGGGIIAKNIQYF. CDR3 nucleotides: TGTGCCAGCAGCCCGGGGGGGGGAATTATAGCCAAAAACATTCAGTACTTC.

This clone has a handful of counts. The gene calls are TRBV2 and TRBJ1-5; 7 bases line up with TRBD1. There are 13 residues in the CDR3. The V gene end was trimmed by 3 bases and the J gene end by 7 bases; junction bases not matched to a gene: 3. CDR1 SNHLY and CDR2 FYNNEI come from the germline V gene. The CDR3 here is CASSEGQRQPQHF. CDR3 bases: TGTGCCAGCAGTGAGGGACAGAGGCAGCCCCAGCATTTT.

The gene calls are TRBV6-1 and TRBJ1-1, with TRBD1 matching over 8 bases. J lost 3 bases, V lost 6 bases, and 3 bases had no gene match. Germline V CDR1 and CDR2: MNHNS, SASEGT. The CDR3 contains 13 residues. CDR3 DNA: TGTGCCAGCAGCCCGGACAGGGACACTGAAGCTTTCTTT. It encodes CASSPDRDTEAFF.

The chain carries TRBV19 and TRBJ1-1; D gene uncertain. Trimming took off 5 bases at V and 6 bases at J, with 7 bases between the two ends. Per germline, CDR1 LNHDA and CDR2 SQIVND (reference sequence). This CDR3 spans 11 amino acids. In nucleotides, the CDR3 is TGTGCCAGTAGTTCAGGTTCTGAAGCTTTCTTT. This codes for CASSSGSEAFF.

This clone was observed a single time. This rearrangement joins TRBV7-2 to TRBJ2-1; possibly TRBD2 for D (7 bases). Germline lookup yields CDR1 SGHTA and CDR2 FQGNSA. The V end lost 6 bases, the J end lost 8 bases, and 20 bases lay between the germline ends. This CDR3 comprises 15 residues. In DNA, the CDR3 is TGTGCCAGCAGGGGGGGGGACACCCTCAGGGATGAGCAGTTCTTC. Translated, it gives CASRGGDTLRDEQFF.

V gene TRBV9 combines with J gene TRBJ1-1; no clear D gene. V shed 6 bases and J shed 0 bases, with 12 bases lying between them. The length of the CDR3 is 14 residues. Per germline, CDR1 SGDLS and CDR2 YYNGEE. CDR3 loop: CASTSGGMNTEAFF. The CDR3 DNA sequence: TGTGCCAGCACGTCCGGAGGGATGAACACTGAAGCTTTCTTT. The whole variable domain, remainder taken from reference TRBV9 and TRBJ1-1, is DSGVTQTPKHLITATGQRVTLRCSPRSGDLSVYWYQQSLDQGLQFLIQYYNGEERAKGNILERFSAQQFPDLHSELNLSSLELGDSALYFCASTSGGMNTEAFFGQGTRLTVV.

The rearrangement uses TRBV19 and TRBJ2-3; 8 positions match TRBD2. The length of the CDR3 is 16 residues. Trimming cost V 3 bases and J 7 bases; bases outside gene matches: 12. Germline CDR1 LNHDA, CDR2 SQIVND (reference sequence). This CDR3 is CASSMEPAGGANTQYF. The CDR3 DNA sequence: TGTGCCAGTAGTATGGAACCGGCGGGGGGAGCTAATACGCAGTATTTT.

The chain employs TRBV6-5 and TRBJ2-5; D possibly corresponds to TRBD2 (5 bases). The CDR3 totals 12 residues. Trimming stripped 2 bases from V and 7 bases from J, with 8 bases between. Germline V gives CDR1 MNHEY, CDR2 SVGAGI. CDR3 bases: TGTGCCAGCAGTTACGCGAGCGGGACCCAGTACTTC. Amino acid sequence: CASSYASGTQYF.

The CDR3 loop is CASRSGFNEQFF. The CDR3 DNA is TGTGCCAGCAGAAGCGGGTTCAATGAGCAGTTCTTC. V gene TRBV6-5 combines with J gene TRBJ2-1, with D possibly matching TRBD2 (6 bases). The CDR3 runs 12 residues. The germline gives CDR1 MNHEY, CDR2 SVGAGI. V was trimmed by 6 bases and J by 6 bases, leaving 9 bases between them.